The text below deals with one T cell receptor beta chain. The data stem from a study of patients and donors after allogeneic stem cell transplantation. The CDR3 extends over 17 amino acids. Per the germline V gene, CDR1 is MNHEY and CDR2 is SMNVEV (reference sequence). J was trimmed by 3 bases and V by 4 bases; bases with no gene match: 10. TCRdb reanalysed the RT-PCR reads using MiXCR and keeps one entry per CDR3 protein. The table records about 150,000 distinct CDR3 sequences, about two fifths of them present only once. The receptor comes from a human donor who was either an allogeneic HSCT recipient or a stem cell or donor lymphocyte infusion donor (not recorded which). It is not recorded whose cells these are; they may come from a transplant donor. The sequencing sample was made of blood, either unsorted or a sorted T cell fraction (not recorded which). The chain joins TRBV27 to TRBJ2-1; TRBD2 agrees at 9 bases. For the CDR3, the DNA is TGTGCCAGCAGTTCCCCTCGGGGAGCGGGGGGCTACAATGAGCAGTTCTTC. Translation gives CASSSPRGAGGYNEQFF.